This entry lists 28 T cell receptor beta chains sequenced from one sample in a study of blood T cell repertoires in COVID-19. The table came from immunoSEQ multiplex PCR; TCRdb's copy has only in-frame clones and leaves some out. The data show about 68,000 clones, with 65% to 90% seen just once and approximately 23% held by the top ten. The sample was peripheral blood. Every receptor here comes from a man aged 50-60 years with acute or convalescent COVID-19.

The V call is TRBV18, the J call TRBJ1-2; TRBD1 matches 8 bases. This CDR3 spans 14 amino acids. V lost 3 bases, J lost 3 bases, and 3 bases stayed unmatched. CDR1 and CDR2 (germline): KGHSH, LQKENI. In nucleotides, the CDR3 is TGTGCCAGCTCACCCCAACAGGGGGACTATGGCTACACCTTC. Its protein is CASSPQQGDYGYTF.

Comments on this clone: The same CDR3 also results from other DNA sequences found in this sample. The V gene is TRBV2, the J gene TRBJ1-6; possibly TRBD1 for D (5 bases). V gave up 0 bases and J gave up 7 bases, with 7 bases separating them. This CDR3 has 14 residues. Germline V CDR1 and CDR2: SNHLY, FYNNEI. This CDR3 reads CASSEARVNSPLHF. DNA of the CDR3: TGTGCCAGCAGTGAAGCCAGGGTAAATTCACCCCTCCACTTT.

The chain employs TRBV18 and TRBJ1-2, with D possibly being TRBD1 (6 bases). This CDR3 region has 13 residues. From germline, CDR1 is KGHSH and CDR2 LQKENI. V gave up 2 bases and J gave up 5 bases, with 9 bases separating them. CDR3: CASSPNREYGYTF. CDR3 bases: TGTGCCAGCTCACCAAACAGGGAGTATGGCTACACCTTC.

The chain carries TRBV27 and TRBJ1-4, with D possibly matching TRBD1 (5 bases). Germline CDR1 MNHEY, CDR2 SMNVEV (reference sequence). The CDR3 runs to 14 residues. With 3 bases removed from V and 8 bases from J, the gap between germline ends came to 13 bases. The CDR3 nucleotides are TGTGCCAGCAGTTTCGGGGGGGATGGAGAAAAACTGTTTTTT. This sequence encodes CASSFGGDGEKLFF.

The rearrangement links TRBV7-8 to TRBJ1-1; D might be TRBD1 (6 bases). The V and J ends lost 1 base and 6 bases respectively, with 9 bases between them. The CDR3 spans 13 residues. The V gene's germline CDR1 is SGHVS and CDR2 FQNEAQ. In nucleotides, the CDR3 is TGTGCCAGCAGCTTAGACAGGGACCCTGAAGCTTTCTTT. It is translated as CASSLDRDPEAFF.

The sample holds a few counts of this clone. J is TRBJ2-5 and V is TRBV6-5; D is possibly TRBD1 (6 bases). Per the germline V gene, CDR1 is MNHEY and CDR2 is SVGAGI. V was shortened by 6 bases and J by 3 bases, with 14 bases between the two germline ends. The CDR3 has 14 residues. The CDR3: CASRSVGGKETQYF. The CDR3 DNA is TGTGCCAGCAGATCCGTAGGGGGTAAAGAGACCCAGTACTTC.

The gene calls are TRBV30 and TRBJ1-3; 7 bases are a match to TRBD1. V was clipped by 2 bases and J by 2 bases; unmatched bases: 12. Germline V gives CDR1 GTSNPN, CDR2 SVGIG (reference sequence). The length of the CDR3 is 17 residues. CDR3 residues: CAWSPGTEGLAGNTIYF. CDR3 bases: TGTGCCTGGAGTCCCGGGACAGAGGGTCTGGCTGGAAACACCATATATTTT.

Worth noting for this clone: A junction boundary mismatches the germline segment, possibly from a read error. The chain has TRBV5-1 and TRBJ2-2; 7 positions match TRBD2. The CDR3 consists of 16 residues. From germline, CDR1 is SGHRS and CDR2 YFSETQ. CDR3 region: CATSPSASGDTGELFF. In DNA form, the CDR3 reads TGCGCCACCAGCCCGAGTGCTAGCGGTGATACCGGGGAGCTGTTTTTT.

This chain uses TRBV25-1 with TRBJ1-2; D perhaps matches TRBD1 (5 bases). Germline V gene lookup returns CDR1 MGHDK and CDR2 SYGVNS. V lost 4 bases and J lost 1, with 22 bases in between. The CDR3 has 18 residues. CDR3 coding DNA: TGTGCCAGCAGTGGCAGGGCCCGAACGAACCCTATTAACTATGGCTACACCTTC. It specifies CASSGRARTNPINYGYTF.

V gene TRBV4-2 combines with J gene TRBJ1-2; D uncertain. Germline V lookup: CDR1 LGHNA, CDR2 YNFKEQ. This CDR3 is built from 15 residues. Trimming removed 1 base from V and 4 bases from J, with 13 bases in between. The CDR3 reads CASSQGIRDFYGYTF. The CDR3 DNA sequence: TGTGCCAGCAGCCAAGGAATACGGGATTTCTATGGCTACACCTTC.

This clone was recorded a few times. This rearrangement joins TRBV19 to TRBJ2-3; TRBD2 agrees at 11 bases. The CDR3 covers 12 residues. The V segment lost 4 bases and the J segment 10 bases; nucleotides outside the gene matches: 1. In germline, CDR1 is LNHDA, CDR2 SQIVND (reference sequence). CDR3 sequence (DNA): TGTGCCAGTAGTAATAGCGGGAGGGCGCAGTATTTT. This gives the protein CASSNSGRAQYF.

The V call is TRBV30, the J call TRBJ2-3, with 12 nucleotides matching TRBD2. This CDR3 is built from 16 residues. The ends lost 1 base at V and 2 bases at J; junction bases unmatched: 4. Germline V gene lookup returns CDR1 GTSNPN and CDR2 SVGIG (reference sequence). In nucleotides, the CDR3 is TGTGCCTGGAGTGCTGGACTAGCGGGGTACACAGATACGCAGTATTTT. This translates into CAWSAGLAGYTDTQYF.

This clone was counted a single time. CDR3 coding DNA: TGCGCCAGCAGACCCGGACAGGGTTCAGGGTACGAGCAGTACGTC. Protein: CASRPGQGSGYEQYV. The chain carries TRBV10-2 and TRBJ2-7, with TRBD1 identical over 8 bases. The germline CDR1 and CDR2 sequences are WSHSY and SAAADI. The CDR3 loop spans 15 amino acids. V lost 6 bases, J lost 4 bases, and 11 bases stayed unmatched.

This sequence joins TRBV3-1 (or the pseudogene TRBV3-2) and TRBJ2-7; D uncertain. The V gene's germline CDR1 is LGHDT and CDR2 YNNKEL (reference sequence). V gave up 4 bases and J gave up 3 bases, with 4 bases separating them. The CDR3 runs 11 residues. CDR3: CASSLNYEQYF. Here the CDR3 DNA reads TGTGCCAGCAGCCTTAACTACGAGCAGTACTTC.

CDR3 residues: CASRGGFFTGELFF. The CDR3 coding sequence is TGTGCAAGTCGCGGGGGGTTCTTCACCGGGGAGCTGTTTTTT. The chain employs TRBV12-2 and TRBJ2-2; TRBD2 was called by the table and not checked on the DNA. TRBV12-2 is classified as a pseudogene. The CDR3 totals 14 residues.

In its sample, this clone was seen once. The V and J genes are TRBV19 and TRBJ2-1; D may be TRBD1 (6 bases). This CDR3 contains 15 residues. V lost 6 bases and J lost 4, with 16 bases in between. The germline gives CDR1 LNHDA, CDR2 SQIVND (reference sequence). The CDR3 DNA reads as TGTGCCAGTAGACTTCGGGACACTATTTACAATGAGCAGTTCTTC. Translating gives CASRLRDTIYNEQFF.

This clone was seen just once. The chain couples TRBV2 to TRBJ2-4; 8 nucleotides align to TRBD1. V shed 9 bases and J 0 bases; nucleotides not matched to a gene: 10. CDR1 is SNHLY, CDR2 FYNNEI, per germline. The CDR3 is 16 residues long. CDR3 residues: CASTTQGALAKNIQYF. The CDR3 DNA sequence: TGTGCCAGTACGACTCAGGGGGCTCTAGCCAAAAACATTCAGTACTTC. Filled out from reference TRBV2 and TRBJ2-4, the complete variable domain reads EPEVTQTPSHQVTQMGQEVILRCVPISNHLYFYWYRQILGQKVEFLVSFYNNEISEKSEIFDDQFSVERPDGSNFTLKIRSTKLEDSAMYFCASTTQGALAKNIQYFGAGTRLSVL.

This clone was picked up one time. V and J are TRBV3-1 (or the pseudogene TRBV3-2) and TRBJ2-3; 12 bases fit TRBD2. The V gene end was trimmed by 4 bases and the J gene end by 8 bases; junction bases not matched to a gene: 16. The CDR3 covers 18 residues. Germline V gene sequence: CDR1 LGHDT, CDR2 YNNKEL (reference sequence). The CDR3 spells CASSLITSGGPPPSTQYF. The CDR3, as DNA: TGTGCCAGCAGCCTTATTACTAGCGGGGGGCCCCCCCCCAGTACGCAGTATTTT.

The chain joins TRBV30 to TRBJ1-6, with D unresolved. In germline, CDR1 is GTSNPN, CDR2 SVGIG (reference sequence). V lost 3 bases to trimming and J lost 7 bases, with 13 bases between them. CDR3 length: 14 amino acids. CDR3 in DNA: TGTGCCTGGAGGCAGACTTCATCGAATTCACCCCTCCACTTT. Its translation is CAWRQTSSNSPLHF.

This clone appeared once. The CDR3 DNA is TGTGCCAGTAGTATGAGAGCAGATACGCAGTATTTT. Protein sequence: CASSMRADTQYF. The rearrangement joins TRBV19 to TRBJ2-3; no reliable D call. Deletions cut 3 bases from V and 4 bases from J, with 5 bases between. The CDR3 length is 12 residues. Germline CDR1 and CDR2: LNHDA and SQIVND (reference sequence).

The chain carries TRBV6-6 and TRBJ2-7; TRBD1 matches 11 bases. Looked up from germline, CDR1 is MNHNY and CDR2 is SVGAGI (reference sequence). This CDR3 is built from 17 residues. J was trimmed by 5 bases and V by 5 bases; bases with no gene match: 14. CDR3 loop: CASSLPPGQGGVHEQYF. The CDR3 DNA sequence: TGTGCCAGCAGTCTCCCGCCGGGACAGGGGGGGGTTCACGAGCAGTACTTC.

The chain carries TRBV2 and TRBJ2-7, with a weak D call TRBD1 (6 bases). The CDR3 consists of 13 residues. Germline V gene sequence: CDR1 SNHLY, CDR2 FYNNEI. Trimming stripped 3 bases from V and 7 bases from J, with 13 bases between. The CDR3 loop is CASSDHRVGEQYV. In DNA, the CDR3 is TGTGCCAGCAGTGATCACAGGGTGGGAGAGCAGTACGTC.

The DNA of the CDR3 is TGCGCCAGCAGCCCAGCTGGGCAGGGCCAAGAGACCCAGTACTTC. Translating it yields CASSPAGQGQETQYF. V is TRBV5-1 and J is TRBJ2-5; TRBD1 is a possible D gene (5 bases). Trimming shortened V by 4 bases and J by 1 base, and 14 bases separated the two germline ends. This CDR3 has 15 residues. Germline-derived CDR1 and CDR2 are SGHRS and YFSETQ.

The chain carries TRBV6-1 and TRBJ2-5, with D possibly TRBD2 on 6 matching bases. The germline CDR1 and CDR2 sequences are MNHNS and SASEGT. The CDR3 is 19 residues long. Trimming took off 1 base at V and 1 base at J, with 22 bases between the two ends. The CDR3 loop reads CASSEEKSGGVFPQETQYF. DNA for the CDR3: TGTGCCAGCAGTGAAGAGAAATCTGGCGGGGTGTTCCCCCAAGAGACCCAGTACTTC.

Only a few counts were recorded for this clone. The chain couples TRBV6-2 or TRBV6-3 to TRBJ2-7; maybe TRBD2 (5 bases). The CDR3 covers 14 residues. The ends were cut back, 7 bases at V and 0 bases at J, with 13 bases in the middle. Per the germline V gene, CDR1 is MNHEY and CDR2 is SVGEGT. The CDR3 nucleotides are TGTGCCAGCAACCCGGACTTTACCTCCTACGAGCAGTACTTC. Amino acid sequence: CASNPDFTSYEQYF.

The chain employs TRBV5-1 and TRBJ1-1; no firm D call. CDR3 size: 13 residues. The germline V and J ends were trimmed by 1 base and 1 base, with 5 bases remaining between them. Germline V CDR1 and CDR2: SGHRS, YFSETQ. CDR3 in amino acids: CASSLKRNTEAFF. CDR3 coding DNA: TGCGCCAGCAGCTTGAAGAGGAACACTGAAGCTTTCTTT.

The chain joins TRBV7-2 to TRBJ2-1; D is possibly TRBD1 (5 bases). The CDR3 loop spans 14 amino acids. Germline-derived CDR1 and CDR2 are SGHTA and FQGNSA. V dropped 5 bases and J dropped 8 bases, with 16 bases sitting between them. CDR3 DNA: TGTGCCAGCAGCAAAGGTGGGGCCCTCGATGAGCAGTTCTTC. Protein product: CASSKGGALDEQFF. Full variable domain (outside the CDR3, taken from reference TRBV7-2 and TRBJ2-1): GAGVSQSPSNKVTEKGKDVELRCDPISGHTALYWYRQSLGQGLEFLIYFQGNSAPDKSGLPSDRFSAERTGGSVSTLTIQRTQQEDSAVYLCASSKGGALDEQFFGPGTRLTVL.

V gene TRBV7-9 combines with J gene TRBJ1-2; D might be TRBD1 (5 bases). This CDR3 is built from 14 residues. In germline, CDR1 is SEHNR, CDR2 FQNEAQ (reference sequence). V was shortened by 5 bases and J by 5 bases, with 15 bases between the two germline ends. The CDR3 nucleotides read TGTGCCAGCAGCGCTATAATAGGGACTTATGGCTACACCTTC. Translation: CASSAIIGTYGYTF. The whole variable domain, remainder taken from reference TRBV7-9 and TRBJ1-2, is DTGVSQNPRHKITKRGQNVTFRCDPISEHNRLYWYRQTLGQGPEFLTYFQNEAQLEKSRLLSDRFSAERPKGSFSTLEIQRTEQGDSAMYLCASSAIIGTYGYTFGSGTRLTVV.